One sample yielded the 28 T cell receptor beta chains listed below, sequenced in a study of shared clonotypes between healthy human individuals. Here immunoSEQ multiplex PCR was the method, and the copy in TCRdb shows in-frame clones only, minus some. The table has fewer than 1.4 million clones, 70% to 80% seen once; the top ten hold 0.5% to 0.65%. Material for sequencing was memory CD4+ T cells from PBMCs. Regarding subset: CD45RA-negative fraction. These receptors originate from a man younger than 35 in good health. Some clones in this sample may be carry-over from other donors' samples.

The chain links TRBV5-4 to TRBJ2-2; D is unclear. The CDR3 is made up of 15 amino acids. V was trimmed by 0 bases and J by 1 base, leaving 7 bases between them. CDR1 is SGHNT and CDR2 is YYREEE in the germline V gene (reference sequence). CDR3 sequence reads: CASSLGTMNTGELFF. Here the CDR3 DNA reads TGTGCCAGCAGCTTGGGCACGATGAACACCGGGGAGCTGTTTTTT.

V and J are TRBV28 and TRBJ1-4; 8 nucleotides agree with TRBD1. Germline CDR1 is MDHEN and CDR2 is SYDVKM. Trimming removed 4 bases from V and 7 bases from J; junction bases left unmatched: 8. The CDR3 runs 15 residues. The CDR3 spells CASSSPGTGVEKLFF. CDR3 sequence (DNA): TGTGCCAGCAGTTCCCCCGGGACAGGCGTTGAAAAACTGTTTTTT.

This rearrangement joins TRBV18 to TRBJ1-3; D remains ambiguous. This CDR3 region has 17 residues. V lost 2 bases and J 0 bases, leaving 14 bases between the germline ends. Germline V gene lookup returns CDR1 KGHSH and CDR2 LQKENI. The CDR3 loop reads CASSPLRGLPSGNTIYF. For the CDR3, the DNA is TGTGCCAGCTCACCATTGCGAGGGCTACCCTCTGGAAACACCATATATTTT.

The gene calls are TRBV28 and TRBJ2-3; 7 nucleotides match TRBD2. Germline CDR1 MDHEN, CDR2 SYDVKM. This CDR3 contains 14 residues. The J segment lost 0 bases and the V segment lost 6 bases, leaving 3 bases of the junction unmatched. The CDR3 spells CASRWGGSTDTQYF. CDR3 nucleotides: TGTGCCAGCAGGTGGGGGGGTAGCACAGATACGCAGTATTTT.

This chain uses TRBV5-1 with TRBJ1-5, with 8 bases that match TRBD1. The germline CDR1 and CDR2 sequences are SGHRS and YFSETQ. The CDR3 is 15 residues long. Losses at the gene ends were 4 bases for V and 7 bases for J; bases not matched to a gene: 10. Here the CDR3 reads CASSRTTGDGQPQHF. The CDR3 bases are TGCGCCAGCAGCCGAACGACAGGGGATGGCCAGCCCCAGCATTTT.

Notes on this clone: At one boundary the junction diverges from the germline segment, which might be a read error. The CDR3 spells CAGSVGTGVSEQYF. The CDR3 nucleotides are TGTGCCGGCAGCGTCGGGACAGGGGTCTCCGAGCAGTACTTC. This chain links TRBV9 with TRBJ2-7; 10 positions match TRBD1. This CDR3 comprises 14 residues. The germline gives CDR1 SGDLS, CDR2 YYNGEE.

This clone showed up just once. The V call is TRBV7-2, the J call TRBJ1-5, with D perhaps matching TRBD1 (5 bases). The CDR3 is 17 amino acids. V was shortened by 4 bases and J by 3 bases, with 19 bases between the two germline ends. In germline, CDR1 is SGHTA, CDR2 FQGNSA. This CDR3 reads CASSSSPGRGLNQPQHF. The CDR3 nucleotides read TGTGCCAGCAGCTCAAGCCCAGGGAGGGGTCTCAATCAGCCCCAGCATTTT.

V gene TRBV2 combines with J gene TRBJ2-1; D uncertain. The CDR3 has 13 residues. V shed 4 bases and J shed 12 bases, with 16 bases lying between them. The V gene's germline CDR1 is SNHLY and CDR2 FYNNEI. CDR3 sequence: CASSVSATPRQFF. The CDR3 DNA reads TGTGCCAGCAGTGTGTCCGCTACTCCAAGGCAGTTCTTC.

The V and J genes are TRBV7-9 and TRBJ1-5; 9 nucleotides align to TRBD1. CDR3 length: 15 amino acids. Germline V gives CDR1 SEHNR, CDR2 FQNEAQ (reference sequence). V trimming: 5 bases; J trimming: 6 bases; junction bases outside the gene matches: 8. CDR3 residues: CASSPGTGYFQPQHF. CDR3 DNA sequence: TGTGCCAGCAGCCCCGGGACAGGGTACTTTCAGCCCCAGCATTTT. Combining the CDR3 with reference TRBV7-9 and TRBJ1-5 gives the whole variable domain DTGVSQNPRHKITKRGQNVTFRCDPISEHNRLYWYRQTLGQGPEFLTYFQNEAQLEKSRLLSDRFSAERPKGSFSTLEIQRTEQGDSAMYLCASSPGTGYFQPQHFGDGTRLSIL.

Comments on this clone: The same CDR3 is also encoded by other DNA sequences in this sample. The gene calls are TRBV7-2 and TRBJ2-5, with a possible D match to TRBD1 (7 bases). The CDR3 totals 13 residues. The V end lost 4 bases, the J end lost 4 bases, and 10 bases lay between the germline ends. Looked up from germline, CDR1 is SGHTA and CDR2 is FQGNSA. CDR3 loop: CASSSGGPETQYF. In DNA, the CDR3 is TGTGCCAGCAGCTCAGGGGGGCCAGAGACCCAGTACTTC.

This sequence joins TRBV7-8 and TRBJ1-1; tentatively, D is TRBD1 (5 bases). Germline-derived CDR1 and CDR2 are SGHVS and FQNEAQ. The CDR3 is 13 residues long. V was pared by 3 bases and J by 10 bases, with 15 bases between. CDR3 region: CASSFRSGQGAFF. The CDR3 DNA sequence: TGTGCCAGCAGCTTCCGCTCTGGGCAGGGAGCTTTCTTT. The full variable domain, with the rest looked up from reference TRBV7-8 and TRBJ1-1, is GAGVSQSPRYKVAKRGQDVALRCDPISGHVSLFWYQQALGQGPEFLTYFQNEAQLDKSGLPSDRFFAERPEGSVSTLKIQRTQQEDSAVYLCASSFRSGQGAFFGQGTRLTVV.

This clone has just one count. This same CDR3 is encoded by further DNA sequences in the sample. CDR3 in DNA: TGCGCCAGCAGCTTGGCAGGGGGCGAAAAACTGTTTTTT. It translates to CASSLAGGEKLFF. The chain employs TRBV5-1 and TRBJ1-4; 8 nucleotides align to TRBD1. Germline values: CDR1 SGHRS, CDR2 YFSETQ. The CDR3 loop spans 13 amino acids. The V and J ends lost 0 bases and 8 bases, in that order; junction bases with no gene match: 0.

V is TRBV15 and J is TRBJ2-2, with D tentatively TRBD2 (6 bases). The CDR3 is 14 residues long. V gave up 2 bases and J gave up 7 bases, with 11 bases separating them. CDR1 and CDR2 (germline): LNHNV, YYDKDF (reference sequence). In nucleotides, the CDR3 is TGTGCCACCAGCAGACAGGAGGGCATCGGGGAGCTGTTTTTT. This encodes CATSRQEGIGELFF.

In DNA, the CDR3 is TGTGCCAGCAGCTTAAATGGCGGGTTCTACGAGCAGTACTTC. It codes for CASSLNGGFYEQYF. The chain couples TRBV5-4 to TRBJ2-7; D possibly corresponds to TRBD2 (5 bases). V shed 2 bases and J shed 3 bases, with 12 bases lying between them. CDR1 SGHNT and CDR2 YYREEE come from the germline V gene (reference sequence). CDR3 size: 14 residues. The complete variable domain, with remaining parts taken from reference TRBV5-4 and TRBJ2-7, reads ETGVTQSPTHLIKTRGQQVTLRCSSQSGHNTVSWYQQALGQGPQFIFQYYREEENGRGNFPPRFSGLQFPNYSSELNVNALELDDSALYLCASSLNGGFYEQYFGPGTRLTVT.

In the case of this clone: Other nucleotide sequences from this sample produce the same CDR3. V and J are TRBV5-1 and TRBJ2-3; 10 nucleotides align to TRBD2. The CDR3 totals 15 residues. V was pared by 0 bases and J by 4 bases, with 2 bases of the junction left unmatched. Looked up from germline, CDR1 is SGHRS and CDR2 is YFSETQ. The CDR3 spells CASSLGLAGADTQYF. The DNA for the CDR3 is TGCGCCAGCAGCTTGGGGCTAGCGGGAGCAGATACGCAGTATTTT.

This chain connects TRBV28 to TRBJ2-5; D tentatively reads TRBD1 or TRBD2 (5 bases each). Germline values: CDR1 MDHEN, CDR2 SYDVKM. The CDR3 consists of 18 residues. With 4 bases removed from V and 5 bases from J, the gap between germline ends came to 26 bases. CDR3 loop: CASSSLSLAGGWGETQYF. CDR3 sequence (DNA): TGTGCCAGCAGTTCCCTATCCCTGGCGGGTGGCTGGGGGGAGACCCAGTACTTC.

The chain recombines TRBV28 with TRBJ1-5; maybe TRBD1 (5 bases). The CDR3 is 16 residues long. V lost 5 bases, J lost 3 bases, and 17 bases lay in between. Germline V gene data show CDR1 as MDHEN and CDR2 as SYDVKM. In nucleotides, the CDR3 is TGTGCCAGCAGTCCCGGGAGAACAGGATACAATCAGCCCCAGCATTTT. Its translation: CASSPGRTGYNQPQHF.

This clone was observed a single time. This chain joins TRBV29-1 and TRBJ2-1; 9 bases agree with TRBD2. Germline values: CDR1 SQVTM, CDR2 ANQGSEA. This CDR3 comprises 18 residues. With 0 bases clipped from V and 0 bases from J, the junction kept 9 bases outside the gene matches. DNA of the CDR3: TGCAGCGTTGAAGAGGGCGGGAGGGCCTATAGCTCCTACAATGAGCAGTTCTTC. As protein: CSVEEGGRAYSSYNEQFF.

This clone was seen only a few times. The CDR3 nucleotides are TGCGCCAGCAGTGCTCGGGGTGGGCAAAACATTCAGTACTTC. It encodes CASSARGGQNIQYF. This chain uses TRBV10-2 with TRBJ2-4, with a tentative D call TRBD2 (5 bases). V lost 4 bases and J 5 bases, leaving 12 bases between the germline ends. The germline V gene encodes CDR1 WSHSY and CDR2 SAAADI. The CDR3 runs to 14 residues.

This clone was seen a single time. The CDR3 loop is CASSPKGRKAGELFF. The CDR3 DNA is TGTGCCAGCTCACCAAAAGGAAGGAAGGCCGGGGAGCTGTTTTTT. The rearrangement uses TRBV18 and TRBJ2-2, with D hard to call. Germline CDR1 reads KGHSH; CDR2 reads LQKENI. Trimming took off 2 bases at V and 6 bases at J, with 13 bases between the two ends. This CDR3 spans 15 amino acids.

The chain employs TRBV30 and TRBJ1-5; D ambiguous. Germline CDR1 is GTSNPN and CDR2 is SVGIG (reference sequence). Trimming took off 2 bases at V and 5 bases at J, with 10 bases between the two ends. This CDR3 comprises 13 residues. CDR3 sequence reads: CAWSLGRDQPQHF. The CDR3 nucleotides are TGTGCCTGGAGTTTGGGTAGGGATCAGCCCCAGCATTTT.

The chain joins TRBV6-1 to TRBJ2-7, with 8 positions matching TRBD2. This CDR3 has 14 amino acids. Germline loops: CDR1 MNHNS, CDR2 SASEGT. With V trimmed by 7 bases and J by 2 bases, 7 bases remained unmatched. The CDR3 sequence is CASTQRERAYEQYF. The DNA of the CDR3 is TGTGCCAGCACCCAGCGGGAGCGGGCCTACGAGCAGTACTTC.

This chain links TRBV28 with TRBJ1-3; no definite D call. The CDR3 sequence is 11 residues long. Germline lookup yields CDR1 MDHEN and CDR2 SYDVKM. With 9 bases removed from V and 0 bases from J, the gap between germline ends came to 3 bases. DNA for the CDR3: TGTGCCAGTGGCTCTGGAAACACCATATATTTT. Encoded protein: CASGSGNTIYF.

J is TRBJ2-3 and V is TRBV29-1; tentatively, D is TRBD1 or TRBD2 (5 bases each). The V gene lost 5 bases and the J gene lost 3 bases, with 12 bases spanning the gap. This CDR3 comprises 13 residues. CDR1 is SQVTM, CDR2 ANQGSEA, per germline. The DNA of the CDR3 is TGCAGCGTTTCCGGGGCCGGGACAGATACGCAGTATTTT. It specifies CSVSGAGTDTQYF.

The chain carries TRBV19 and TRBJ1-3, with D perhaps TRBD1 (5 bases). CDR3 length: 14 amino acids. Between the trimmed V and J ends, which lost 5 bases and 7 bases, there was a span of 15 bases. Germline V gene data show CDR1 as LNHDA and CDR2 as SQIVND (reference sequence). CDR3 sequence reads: CASSPRGPANTIYF. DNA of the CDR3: TGTGCCAGTAGTCCGAGGGGCCCTGCGAACACCATATATTTT.

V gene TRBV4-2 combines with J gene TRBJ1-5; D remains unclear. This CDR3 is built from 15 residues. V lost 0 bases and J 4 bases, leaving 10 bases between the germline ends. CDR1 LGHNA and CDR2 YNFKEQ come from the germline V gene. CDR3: CASSQEPQPNQPQHF. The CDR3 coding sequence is TGTGCCAGCAGCCAAGAACCACAGCCGAATCAGCCCCAGCATTTT.

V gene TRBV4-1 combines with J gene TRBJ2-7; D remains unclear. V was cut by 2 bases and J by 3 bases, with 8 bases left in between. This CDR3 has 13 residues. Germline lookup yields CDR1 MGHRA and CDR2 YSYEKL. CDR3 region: CASSQPPNYEQYF. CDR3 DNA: TGCGCCAGCAGCCAACCGCCTAACTACGAGCAGTACTTC.

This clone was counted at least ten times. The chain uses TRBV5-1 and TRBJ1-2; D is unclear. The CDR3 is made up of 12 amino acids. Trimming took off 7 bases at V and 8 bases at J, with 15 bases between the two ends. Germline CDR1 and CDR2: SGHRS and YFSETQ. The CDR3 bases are TGCGCCAGCCGCCGGGAGGTGGAGGGCTACACCTTC. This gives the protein CASRREVEGYTF.